These 30 T cell receptor beta chains originate from one sample sequenced in a study of human T cells and chemical hapten exposure. Each CDR3 protein gets one entry after TCRdb re-called the RACE reads with MiXCR. Altogether tens of thousands of distinct CDR3 sequences are present, around a third being singletons, with the ten largest covering over 7.5%. Time point given: patch test 1, 2 weeks after DPC sensitization. Treatment specified: therapeutic diphenylcyclopropenone sensitization with weekly scalp DPC. This specimen consisted of whole blood, obtained in connection with sensitization to the hapten diphenylcyclopropenone (DPC). The receptors were sampled from a man aged 40-50 years with alopecia areata. Some clones in this sample may be carry-over from other donors' samples.

The J gene is TRBJ2-2, the V gene TRBV6-2 or TRBV6-3, with D hard to call. V was trimmed by 5 bases and J by 5 bases, leaving 6 bases between them. This CDR3 comprises 12 residues. Germline V lookup: CDR1 MNHEY, CDR2 SVGEGT. CDR3: CASSRVTGELFF. CDR3 sequence (DNA): TGTGCCAGCAGTAGGGTGACCGGGGAGCTGTTTTTT.

This clonotype showed up just a few times. This chain joins TRBV7-9 and TRBJ2-2, with D perhaps matching TRBD2 (5 bases). The CDR3 is 16 residues long. Per the germline V gene, CDR1 is SEHNR and CDR2 is FQNEAQ (reference sequence). Trimming left V 1 base short and J 0 bases short, with 9 bases between. Here the CDR3 DNA reads TGTGCCAGCAGCTTAGTTGTCGGGGCGAACACCGGGGAGCTGTTTTTT. It encodes CASSLVVGANTGELFF.

This clonotype was found once. J is TRBJ1-6 and V is TRBV11-2; D not certain. Per the germline V gene, CDR1 is SGHAT and CDR2 is FQNNGV. The ends were cut back, 3 bases at V and 5 bases at J, with 17 bases in the middle. The CDR3 is 17 residues long. CDR3 in amino acids: CASSFLGSPTNNSPLHF. The CDR3, as DNA: TGTGCCAGCAGCTTTTTAGGGAGCCCAACGAATAATTCACCCCTCCACTTT.

The rearrangement uses TRBV7-9 and TRBJ2-4, with a weak D call TRBD2 (5 bases). The V end was cut by 4 bases, the J end by 8 bases, with 15 bases between. Germline lookup yields CDR1 SEHNR and CDR2 FQNEAQ (reference sequence). CDR3 length equals 14 residues. CDR3 in DNA: TGTGCCAGCAGCTCCGAGGGCCTGAGGGACATTCAGTACTTC. It codes for CASSSEGLRDIQYF.

This clonotype has at least ten counts. The chain joins TRBV7-2 to TRBJ1-1; 8 bases are shared with TRBD1. CDR1 is SGHTA, CDR2 FQGNSA, per germline. The CDR3 is 13 amino acids. V lost 5 bases, J lost 5 bases, and 4 bases stayed unmatched. CDR3 coding DNA: TGTGCCAGCAGCCACAACAGGGGGACTGAAGCTTTCTTT. As protein: CASSHNRGTEAFF. The entire variable domain, with the rest obtained from reference TRBV7-2 and TRBJ1-1, is as follows: GAGVSQSPSNKVTEKGKDVELRCDPISGHTALYWYRQSLGQGLEFLIYFQGNSAPDKSGLPSDRFSAERTGGSVSTLTIQRTQQEDSAVYLCASSHNRGTEAFFGQGTRLTVV.

This clonotype was recorded once. The rearrangement joins TRBV28 to TRBJ2-3; TRBD2 agrees at 7 bases. Germline V lookup: CDR1 MDHEN, CDR2 SYDVKM. The ends lost 3 bases at V and 5 bases at J; junction bases unmatched: 11. The CDR3 loop spans 16 amino acids. As DNA, the CDR3 is TGTGCCAGCAGTTTTTTGTTGGGCAGGGAGGGAGATACGCAGTATTTT. This sequence encodes CASSFLLGREGDTQYF.

V gene TRBV29-1 combines with J gene TRBJ2-7, with D possibly being TRBD1 (5 bases). V lost 6 bases, J lost 9 bases, and 12 bases lay in between. Looked up from germline, CDR1 is SQVTM and CDR2 is ANQGSEA. The CDR3 is made up of 10 amino acids. This CDR3 reads CSVLDTWQYF. The CDR3 DNA reads as TGCAGCGTACTGGACACTTGGCAGTACTTC.

The chain employs TRBV7-9 and TRBJ1-4; TRBD1 matches 7 bases. CDR1 and CDR2 from the germline V gene are SEHNR and FQNEAQ (reference sequence). V lost 0 bases and J lost 5; bases outside the gene matches: 6. The CDR3 contains 16 residues. CDR3 nucleotide sequence: TGTGCCAGCAGCTTAGCCCTAACAGGGGACAATGAAAAACTGTTTTTT. This encodes CASSLALTGDNEKLFF.

This chain uses TRBV3-1 with TRBJ2-3, with 9 bases aligning to TRBD1. V dropped 4 bases and J dropped 4; count of bases not matched to a gene: 9. The germline gives CDR1 LGHDT, CDR2 YNNKEL (reference sequence). There are 16 residues in the CDR3. CDR3 DNA sequence: TGTGCCAGCAGCCGTCAATCCGGGACAGGGCCAGATACGCAGTATTTT. Its protein is CASSRQSGTGPDTQYF.

The chain has TRBV27 and TRBJ2-4; no clear D. Per the germline V gene, CDR1 is MNHEY and CDR2 is SMNVEV (reference sequence). Trimming pared 3 bases from V and 3 bases from J, leaving 9 bases between. This CDR3 has 14 residues. CDR3 DNA: TGTGCCAGCAGTTTTATAGACGACAAAAACATTCAGTACTTC. Its translation is CASSFIDDKNIQYF.

The chain employs TRBV28 and TRBJ2-1, with 12 bases that match TRBD2. This CDR3 has 17 amino acids. The germline V gene has CDR1 MDHEN and CDR2 SYDVKM. With V trimmed by 4 bases and J by 0 bases, 4 bases remained unmatched. In DNA, the CDR3 is TGTGCCAGCAGTTCTAGCGGGAGGGCCCACTCCTACAATGAGCAGTTCTTC. As protein: CASSSSGRAHSYNEQFF. Based on the CDR3 plus reference TRBV28 and TRBJ2-1, the full variable domain is DVKVTQSSRYLVKRTGEKVFLECVQDMDHENMFWYRQDPGLGLRLIYFSYDVKMKEKGDIPEGYSVSREKKERFSLILESASTNQTSMYLCASSSSGRAHSYNEQFFGPGTRLTVL.

This clonotype was counted a few times. The rearrangement uses TRBV20-1 and TRBJ2-3; TRBD1 matches at 11 bases. The J segment lost 5 bases and the V segment lost 3 bases, leaving 7 bases of the junction unmatched. Per germline, CDR1 DFQATT and CDR2 SNEGSKA (reference sequence). The CDR3 is made up of 15 amino acids. The CDR3 sequence is CSASIPGQGVDTQYF. Written as DNA, the CDR3 is TGCAGTGCTAGTATTCCGGGACAGGGGGTAGATACGCAGTATTTT.

The genes are TRBV5-5 and TRBJ2-1; tentatively, D is TRBD1 or TRBD2 (5 bases each). Trimming shortened V by 2 bases and J by 5 bases, and 11 bases separated the two germline ends. The CDR3 runs to 14 residues. Germline loops: CDR1 SGHKS, CDR2 YYEKEE (reference sequence). DNA of the CDR3: TGTGCCAGCAGCTTCGGGACCACTAACAATGAGCAGTTCTTC. It encodes CASSFGTTNNEQFF.

This rearrangement joins TRBV5-1 to TRBJ2-1; tentatively, D is TRBD2 (5 bases). The CDR3 has 17 amino acids. Germline V gene sequence: CDR1 SGHRS, CDR2 YFSETQ. The germline V and J ends were trimmed by 3 bases and 0 bases, with 16 bases remaining between them. The CDR3 DNA follows: TGCGCCAGCAGCTCTGGACCATTTGGGAGCTCCTACAATGAGCAGTTCTTC. It yields the protein CASSSGPFGSSYNEQFF.

This chain connects TRBV3-1 to TRBJ2-1; perhaps TRBD2 as D (6 bases). The germline V gene encodes CDR1 LGHDT and CDR2 YNNKEL (reference sequence). The CDR3 extends over 12 amino acids. Trimming cost V 0 bases and J 10 bases, with 7 bases left between them. This chain's CDR3 is CASSQDAGEQFF. The CDR3 bases are TGTGCCAGCAGCCAAGACGCGGGGGAGCAGTTCTTC.

This clonotype was counted only a few times. This chain's CDR3 is CAWTWGALQYF. The CDR3 nucleotides are TGTGCCTGGACCTGGGGGGCCCTTCAGTACTTC. The chain uses TRBV30 and TRBJ2-4; D is possibly TRBD1 or TRBD2 (6 bases each). Germline values: CDR1 GTSNPN, CDR2 SVGIG (reference sequence). This CDR3 region has 11 residues. The ends were cut back, 4 bases at V and 11 bases at J, with 12 bases in the middle.

The chain combines TRBV7-9 with TRBJ2-1; no reliable D call. Trimming stripped 2 bases from V and 10 bases from J, with 6 bases between. The CDR3 covers 11 residues. Germline loops: CDR1 SEHNR, CDR2 FQNEAQ (reference sequence). CDR3 in amino acids: CASSLSWEQFF. As DNA, the CDR3 is TGTGCCAGCAGCTTATCTTGGGAGCAGTTCTTC. Complete variable domain (other parts from reference TRBV7-9 and TRBJ2-1): DTGVSQNPRHKITKRGQNVTFRCDPISEHNRLYWYRQTLGQGPEFLTYFQNEAQLEKSRLLSDRFSAERPKGSFSTLEIQRTEQGDSAMYLCASSLSWEQFFGPGTRLTVL.

This clonotype occurred a few times. This sequence joins TRBV12-3 or TRBV12-4 and TRBJ2-7; tentatively, D is TRBD1 (5 bases). CDR3 size: 16 residues. V gave up 1 base and J gave up 3 bases, with 16 bases separating them. This CDR3 is CASSLGVTAGYYEQYF. CDR3 in DNA: TGTGCCAGCAGTTTAGGTGTGACAGCCGGATACTACGAGCAGTACTTC.

This clonotype appeared a few times. V usage is TRBV27 and J usage is TRBJ2-3; 8 nucleotides agree with TRBD2. The CDR3 loop spans 16 amino acids. The germline V gene encodes CDR1 MNHEY and CDR2 SMNVEV (reference sequence). With V trimmed by 2 bases and J by 2 bases, 6 bases remained unmatched. CDR3 nucleotide sequence: TGTGCCAGCAGTTTAGAGGCGGGGGGCTCCACAGATACGCAGTATTTT. Its protein is CASSLEAGGSTDTQYF.

CDR3 nucleotides: TGTGCCAGCAGTCCCGTAGGGGGAGGGCCCCAAGAGACCCAGTACTTC. This gives the protein CASSPVGGGPQETQYF. V usage is TRBV27 and J usage is TRBJ2-5; D might be TRBD2 (7 bases). The CDR3 is 16 residues long. Germline V gives CDR1 MNHEY, CDR2 SMNVEV (reference sequence). Between the trimmed V and J ends, which lost 5 bases and 1 base, there was a span of 17 bases.

The genes are TRBV5-1 and TRBJ2-7, with 9 bases aligning to TRBD2. The germline V gene encodes CDR1 SGHRS and CDR2 YFSETQ. The V gene end was trimmed by 3 bases and the J gene end by 3 bases; junction bases not matched to a gene: 7. The CDR3 extends over 15 amino acids. CDR3 sequence: CASSSTSGRIYEQYF. CDR3 nucleotides: TGCGCCAGCAGCTCTACTAGCGGGCGCATCTACGAGCAGTACTTC.

The V gene is TRBV6-4, the J gene TRBJ2-2; 7 nucleotides line up with TRBD1. This CDR3 spans 13 amino acids. Germline trimming cut 5 bases from V and 6 bases from J; bases unmatched to any gene: 3. Germline loops: CDR1 MRHNA, CDR2 SNTAGT. CDR3 sequence reads: CASSLGTAGELFF. CDR3 coding DNA: TGTGCCAGCAGTCTTGGGACAGCCGGGGAGCTGTTTTTT.

This clonotype was counted a few times. The genes are TRBV21-1 and TRBJ2-2; the table gives TRBD2 as D, unverified against the DNA. TRBV21-1 is listed as a pseudogene. The CDR3 extends over 15 amino acids. In DNA form, the CDR3 reads TGTGCCAGCAGCAAACAGGGACTAGCGACCGGGGAGCTGTTTTTT. Amino acid sequence: CASSKQGLATGELFF.

This clonotype was seen only a few times. The rearrangement joins TRBV5-1 to TRBJ2-1, with D perhaps TRBD2 (5 bases). Trimming cost V 5 bases and J 2 bases, with 14 bases left between them. The CDR3 has 15 amino acids. Looked up from germline, CDR1 is SGHRS and CDR2 is YFSETQ. CDR3 protein: CASSSGEKPYNEQFF. In DNA form, the CDR3 reads TGCGCCAGCAGTTCTGGGGAGAAGCCCTACAATGAGCAGTTCTTC.

The rearrangement links TRBV11-2 to TRBJ2-3, with TRBD2 matching over 8 bases. The germline V gene has CDR1 SGHAT and CDR2 FQNNGV. This CDR3 has 16 residues. V trimming: 1 base; J trimming: 0 bases; junction bases outside the gene matches: 3. In nucleotides, the CDR3 is TGTGCCAGCAGCTTAGGTCCTAGCGGGAGCACAGATACGCAGTATTTT. Translation: CASSLGPSGSTDTQYF.

This clonotype was picked up a small number of times. The DNA of the CDR3 is TGTGCCAGCAGAACAGTCAACTATGGCTACACCTTC. Its translation: CASRTVNYGYTF. V is TRBV6-2 or TRBV6-3 and J is TRBJ1-2; D not certain. CDR1 and CDR2 (germline): MNHEY, SVGEGT. With 6 bases removed from V and 2 bases from J, the gap between germline ends came to 7 bases. The CDR3 consists of 12 residues.

V and J are TRBV4-2 and TRBJ1-2, with 8 bases that match TRBD1. This CDR3 region has 15 residues. With V trimmed by 4 bases and J by 8 bases, 12 bases remained unmatched. CDR1 is LGHNA and CDR2 is YNFKEQ in the germline V gene. The CDR3 DNA is TGTGCCAGCAGCCTCGGAGGACAGGGCGGTTCGGGCTACACCTTC. Translating it yields CASSLGGQGGSGYTF.

This rearrangement joins TRBV11-2 to TRBJ1-1, with a tentative D call TRBD1 (5 bases). The CDR3 sequence is 15 residues long. Germline V gene data show CDR1 as SGHAT and CDR2 as FQNNGV. Between the trimmed V and J ends, which lost 4 bases and 4 bases, there was a span of 16 bases. As DNA, the CDR3 is TGTGCCAGCAGCTACGCCGGGAGGGGCGGCACTGAAGCTTTCTTT. Its protein product is CASSYAGRGGTEAFF.

This clonotype was counted a few times. The chain links TRBV4-1 to TRBJ1-4; D unclear. Trimming removed 0 bases at V and 0 bases at J, with 11 bases between. CDR1 and CDR2 (germline): MGHRA, YSYEKL. This CDR3 is built from 17 residues. The CDR3 loop is CASSQDLSGSTNEKLFF. In DNA form, the CDR3 reads TGCGCCAGCAGCCAAGATCTGTCGGGTTCAACTAATGAAAAACTGTTTTTT.

The CDR3 region is CASRAKGSYSTDTQYF. Written as DNA, the CDR3 is TGCGCCAGCAGAGCGAAGGGTTCCTATAGCACAGATACGCAGTATTTT. This chain connects TRBV5-1 to TRBJ2-3; D not resolved. The CDR3 spans 16 residues. Germline CDR1 reads SGHRS; CDR2 reads YFSETQ. V shed 5 bases and J shed 0 bases, with 16 bases lying between them.